The source of this T cell receptor beta chain is a study of T cell responses to AZD1222 COVID-19 vaccine. General study points: Two AZD1222 doses significantly raised spike-specific TCR breadth and depth over controls.

Measured with immunoSEQ multiplex PCR; TCRdb has only the in-frame clones, and not every one. This sample has some 150,000 clones, with 92% found just once. As for this clone: What it binds is not known.

V gave up 4 bases and J gave up 8 bases, with 9 bases separating them. CDR1 is SQVTM, CDR2 ANQGSEA, per germline. The CDR3 totals 11 residues. The chain couples TRBV29-1 to TRBJ2-1; D unclear. The TCR was taken from an adult in good health. The sequencing here drew on peripheral blood, taken on day 0 of MenACWY control vaccination. The CDR3 sequence is CSVARGHEQFF. CDR3 nucleotides: TGCAGCGTTGCTAGAGGACATGAGCAGTTCTTC.